These 30 T cell receptor beta chains came from one sample sequenced in a study of blood T cell repertoires in COVID-19. Produced via immunoSEQ multiplex PCR; TCRdb's table is partial and in-frame only. The data contain some 220,000 clones, approximately 83% of them singletons. Sequencing was carried out using peripheral blood. The receptors derive from a human donor in a cohort sampled during active COVID-19.

This clone appeared once. V and J are TRBV9 and TRBJ1-1; D is possibly TRBD1 (6 bases). Trimming shortened V by 3 bases and J by 0 bases, and 12 bases separated the two germline ends. The CDR3 is 15 residues long. Per germline, CDR1 SGDLS and CDR2 YYNGEE. CDR3 DNA: TGTGCCAGCAGCGAACGCAGGGGAATGAACACTGAAGCTTTCTTT. Translating gives CASSERRGMNTEAFF.

The V gene is TRBV6-5, the J gene TRBJ2-7; 10 bases align to TRBD2. V lost 7 bases to trimming and J lost 3 bases; unmatched junction nucleotides: 3. From germline, CDR1 is MNHEY and CDR2 SVGAGI. This CDR3 has 13 amino acids. Here the CDR3 DNA reads TGTGCCAGCATAGCGGGAGGAGGCTACGAGCAGTACTTC. Amino acids: CASIAGGGYEQYF.

This clone was picked up many times. The chain has TRBV7-9 and TRBJ2-5, with a weak D call TRBD1 (5 bases). Germline lookup yields CDR1 SEHNR and CDR2 FQNEAQ (reference sequence). V lost 0 bases and J lost 2, with 10 bases in between. The CDR3 spans 15 residues. The CDR3 DNA follows: TGTGCCAGCAGCTTAGCAGGGAAGGGGCAAGAGACCCAGTACTTC. Encoded protein: CASSLAGKGQETQYF.

The chain employs TRBV5-1 and TRBJ2-3; D is undetermined. The CDR3 extends over 14 amino acids. V was pared by 1 base and J by 3 bases, with 9 bases between. The V gene's germline CDR1 is SGHRS and CDR2 YFSETQ. The CDR3 sequence is CASSLMLETDTQYF. In DNA, the CDR3 is TGCGCCAGCAGCTTGATGTTAGAAACAGATACGCAGTATTTT.

The rearrangement links TRBV28 to TRBJ2-1; 12 bases are a match to TRBD1. The V gene end was trimmed by 8 bases and the J gene end by 2 bases; junction bases not matched to a gene: 16. The germline V gene encodes CDR1 MDHEN and CDR2 SYDVKM. There are 19 residues in the CDR3. CDR3 coding DNA: TGTGCCAGCCACGGGACAGGGGGCACTACCAGACGGGCCTACAATGAGCAGTTCTTC. It encodes CASHGTGGTTRRAYNEQFF.

The J gene is TRBJ2-7, the V gene TRBV28, with D tentatively TRBD2 (6 bases). The CDR3 runs 17 residues. V shed 4 bases and J shed 4 bases, with 23 bases lying between them. Per germline, CDR1 MDHEN and CDR2 SYDVKM. The CDR3 loop is CASSSRGGRGPVYEQYF. In DNA form, the CDR3 reads TGTGCCAGCAGTTCCCGTGGTGGGCGGGGTCCTGTTTACGAGCAGTACTTC.

The chain couples TRBV5-6 to TRBJ1-6, with D possibly matching TRBD1 (5 bases). Trimming removed 3 bases from V and 8 bases from J, with 18 bases in between. Germline lookup yields CDR1 SGHDT and CDR2 YYEEEE. This CDR3 is 16 amino acids long. CDR3 amino acids: CASSSLWEGIDSPLHF. The CDR3 DNA follows: TGTGCCAGCAGCTCCCTTTGGGAGGGGATTGATTCACCCCTCCACTTT.

The chain couples TRBV4-1 to TRBJ2-2; TRBD1 aligns across 7 bases. The germline CDR1 and CDR2 sequences are MGHRA and YSYEKL. This CDR3 has 14 amino acids. V trimming: 4 bases; J trimming: 4 bases; junction bases outside the gene matches: 3. Here the CDR3 reads CASSLRQGTGELFF. CDR3 bases: TGCGCCAGCAGCCTACGACAGGGCACCGGGGAGCTGTTTTTT.

The rearrangement links TRBV21-1 to TRBJ1-2; the table assigns TRBD1, which was not confirmed against the DNA. TRBV21-1 is a pseudogene locus. CDR3 length: 16 amino acids. The CDR3 DNA sequence: TGTGCCAGCAGCAAAGTTCGACAGGGGGTAAGAGAGGGCTACACCTTC. As protein: CASSKVRQGVREGYTF.

The chain couples TRBV7-9 to TRBJ1-1, with D uncertain. V gave up 1 base and J gave up 3 bases, with 6 bases separating them. The CDR3 contains 13 residues. Germline CDR1 and CDR2: SEHNR and FQNEAQ (reference sequence). Here the CDR3 reads CASSLETDTEAFF. The CDR3 DNA sequence: TGTGCCAGCAGCTTAGAGACTGACACTGAAGCTTTCTTT.

This chain joins TRBV20-1 and TRBJ2-5, with no clear D. Germline lookup yields CDR1 DFQATT and CDR2 SNEGSKA (reference sequence). V was shortened by 6 bases and J by 4 bases, with 9 bases between the two germline ends. CDR3 size: 11 residues. The DNA of the CDR3 is TGCAGTGCCGCCAACATAGAGACCCAGTACTTC. Its protein is CSAANIETQYF.

The V gene is TRBV5-1, the J gene TRBJ2-7; possible D gene TRBD2, 6 bases. In germline, CDR1 is SGHRS, CDR2 YFSETQ. V was clipped by 2 bases and J by 2 bases, with 14 bases between them. There are 15 residues in the CDR3. In nucleotides, the CDR3 is TGCGCCAGCAGCTTTGACGGGGGAGCCACCTACGAGCAGTACTTC. Amino acid sequence: CASSFDGGATYEQYF.

The chain links TRBV5-1 to TRBJ1-4; 11 nucleotides agree with TRBD1. The V gene end was trimmed by 4 bases and the J gene end by 5 bases; junction bases not matched to a gene: 4. The CDR3 sequence is 15 residues long. Per the germline V gene, CDR1 is SGHRS and CDR2 is YFSETQ. In nucleotides, the CDR3 is TGCGCCAGCAGCCAACGGACAGGGGGCAATGAAAAACTGTTTTTT. Protein sequence: CASSQRTGGNEKLFF.

This chain joins TRBV16 and TRBJ1-5; TRBD1 matches 7 bases. Germline CDR1 KGHSY, CDR2 FQNENV. Germline trimming cut 3 bases from V and 3 bases from J; bases unmatched to any gene: 8. This CDR3 comprises 16 residues. This chain's CDR3 is CASSHGDSRDNQPQHF. CDR3 coding DNA: TGTGCCAGCAGCCATGGGGACAGCCGGGACAATCAGCCCCAGCATTTT.

The chain links TRBV7-3 to TRBJ1-4, with TRBD1 identical over 9 bases. In germline, CDR1 is SGHTA, CDR2 FQGTGA. Trimming cost V 8 bases and J 8 bases; bases outside gene matches: 9. The CDR3 covers 14 residues. Written as DNA, the CDR3 is TGTGCCAGCGTTCACAGGGGGCGCGTAGAAAAACTGTTTTTT. Residues: CASVHRGRVEKLFF.

The rearrangement joins TRBV23-1 to TRBJ2-7, with TRBD1 matching over 7 bases. TRBV23-1 qualifies as an ORF whose function is uncertain. V was clipped by 0 bases and J by 4 bases; unmatched bases: 6. The CDR3 sequence is 15 residues long. This CDR3 reads CASSQSCRGWYEQYF. The CDR3 nucleotides read TGCGCCAGCAGTCAATCGTGCAGGGGGTGGTACGAGCAGTACTTC.

This clone has only one observation. This chain connects TRBV3-1 (or the pseudogene TRBV3-2) to TRBJ2-3, with D perhaps TRBD2 (6 bases). The CDR3 is 16 residues long. Germline CDR1 LGHDT, CDR2 YNNKEL (reference sequence). V gave up 2 bases and J gave up 2 bases, with 14 bases separating them. The CDR3 is CASSQLEGALTDTQYF. CDR3 coding DNA: TGTGCCAGCAGCCAATTGGAGGGAGCCCTCACAGATACGCAGTATTTT.

The chain joins TRBV6-5 to TRBJ2-1; tentatively, D is TRBD1 (6 bases). Trimming pared 2 bases from V and 6 bases from J, leaving 8 bases between. Germline CDR1 MNHEY, CDR2 SVGAGI. The CDR3 sequence is 13 residues long. The CDR3 here is CASSYEQGNEQFF. DNA of the CDR3: TGTGCCAGCAGTTACGAACAGGGCAATGAGCAGTTCTTC.

CDR3 sequence: CASSGIRAAGEQYF. The CDR3 bases are TGTGCCAGCAGTGGGATCCGAGCAGCGGGCGAGCAGTACTTC. The V and J genes are TRBV2 and TRBJ2-7, with D perhaps matching TRBD2 (6 bases). V lost 4 bases and J 6 bases, leaving 16 bases between the germline ends. The V gene's germline CDR1 is SNHLY and CDR2 FYNNEI. The CDR3 runs to 14 residues.

J is TRBJ1-2 and V is TRBV3-1 (or the pseudogene TRBV3-2); D is undetermined. CDR3 length: 15 amino acids. The V and J ends lost 2 bases and 0 bases respectively, with 10 bases between them. Germline CDR1 is LGHDT and CDR2 is YNNKEL (reference sequence). The CDR3 here is CASSQSPGTNYGYTF. The DNA for the CDR3 is TGTGCCAGCAGCCAAAGTCCAGGCACTAACTATGGCTACACCTTC.

The genes are TRBV18 and TRBJ1-2, with TRBD1 identical over 10 bases. In germline, CDR1 is KGHSH, CDR2 LQKENI. CDR3 size: 13 residues. The ends lost 4 bases at V and 6 bases at J; junction bases unmatched: 2. This chain's CDR3 is CASSLGTGDGYTF. The CDR3 DNA follows: TGTGCCAGCTCACTCGGGACAGGGGATGGCTACACCTTC.

This chain uses TRBV19 with TRBJ1-1, with 8 bases identical to TRBD1. The germline gives CDR1 LNHDA, CDR2 SQIVND (reference sequence). The CDR3 runs 13 residues. With V trimmed by 5 bases and J by 5 bases, 4 bases remained unmatched. CDR3 nucleotide sequence: TGTGCCAGTAGTCAGGGGACAGGAACTGAAGCTTTCTTT. Amino acid sequence: CASSQGTGTEAFF.

V and J are TRBV7-6 and TRBJ2-3; TRBD2 might be the D (6 bases). The CDR3 length is 19 residues. Per the germline V gene, CDR1 is SGHVS and CDR2 is FNYEAQ. Trimming took 5 bases from V and 0 from J, leaving 24 bases between them. The CDR3 here is CASSPSPGTFLDSTDTQYF. DNA for the CDR3: TGTGCCAGCAGCCCAAGTCCCGGGACTTTTTTGGACAGCACAGATACGCAGTATTTT.

The chain is built from TRBV5-6 and TRBJ2-1, with no clear D. This CDR3 has 13 amino acids. Germline assignment: CDR1 SGHDT and CDR2 YYEEEE. Deletions cut 0 bases from V and 6 bases from J, with 7 bases between. The CDR3 DNA reads as TGTGCCAGCAGCTTGGGCCTAGGCAATGAGCAGTTCTTC. Translating it yields CASSLGLGNEQFF.

This clone was counted many times. V and J are TRBV4-1 and TRBJ2-3; D unclear. V lost 0 bases to trimming and J lost 6 bases, with 13 bases between them. The CDR3 runs to 15 residues. Looked up from germline, CDR1 is MGHRA and CDR2 is YSYEKL. Written as DNA, the CDR3 is TGCGCCAGCAGCCAAGAAGCTTCCCCCGGGGATACGCAGTATTTT. Translating it yields CASSQEASPGDTQYF.

This clone was seen more than once but under ten times. This chain joins TRBV19 and TRBJ1-5; D unclear. The V end lost 4 bases, the J end lost 0 bases, and 13 bases lay between the germline ends. The CDR3 loop spans 16 amino acids. The germline gives CDR1 LNHDA, CDR2 SQIVND (reference sequence). CDR3 amino acids: CASSTSQANSNQPQHF. DNA for the CDR3: TGTGCCAGTAGTACCTCGCAGGCAAATAGCAATCAGCCCCAGCATTTT.

This clone was found once. Other DNA variants within this sample encode the same CDR3. CDR3 residues: CASSPTGGTDTQYF. The CDR3 bases are TGTGCCAGCTCACCCACAGGGGGCACAGATACGCAGTATTTT. The V call is TRBV18, the J call TRBJ2-3; 7 bases map to TRBD1. This CDR3 has 14 amino acids. V shed 3 bases, J shed 1 base, and the junction held 1 base outside the gene matches. Germline CDR1 is KGHSH and CDR2 is LQKENI. The variable domain in full, completed from reference TRBV18 and TRBJ2-3, reads NAGVMQNPRHLVRRRGQEARLRCSPMKGHSHVYWYRQLPEEGLKFMVYLQKENIIDESGMPKERFSAEFPKEGPSILRIQQVVRGDSAAYFCASSPTGGTDTQYFGPGTRLTVL.

V usage is TRBV7-2 and J usage is TRBJ2-1; 7 positions match TRBD2. V shed 6 bases and J 9 bases; nucleotides not matched to a gene: 11. CDR1 SGHTA and CDR2 FQGNSA come from the germline V gene. This CDR3 is built from 14 residues. The CDR3 loop is CASRLERGRGEQFF. CDR3 nucleotide sequence: TGTGCCAGCAGACTCGAGCGGGGTAGGGGTGAGCAGTTCTTC.

This clone was seen repeatedly, ten times or more. The gene calls are TRBV5-1 and TRBJ2-7, with D hard to call. The V gene lost 3 bases and the J gene lost 1 base, with 8 bases spanning the gap. CDR3 length equals 13 residues. Germline CDR1 and CDR2: SGHRS and YFSETQ. The CDR3 DNA reads TGCGCCAGCAGCTATAGTACGTCCTACGAGCAGTACTTC. This sequence encodes CASSYSTSYEQYF.

The V call is TRBV5-1, the J call TRBJ2-7, with D tentatively TRBD2 (7 bases). The CDR3 contains 14 residues. V lost 4 bases, J lost 5 bases, and 16 bases lay in between. The germline V gene encodes CDR1 SGHRS and CDR2 YFSETQ. DNA for the CDR3: TGCGCCAGCAGCCGGTGGGGGGGCAAGGACGAGCAGTACTTC. Protein sequence: CASSRWGGKDEQYF. The full variable domain, completed using reference TRBV5-1 and TRBJ2-7, is KAGVTQTPRYLIKTRGQQVTLSCSPISGHRSVSWYQQTPGQGLQFLFEYFSETQRNKGNFPGRFSGRQFSNSRSEMNVSTLELGDSALYLCASSRWGGKDEQYFGPGTRLTVT.